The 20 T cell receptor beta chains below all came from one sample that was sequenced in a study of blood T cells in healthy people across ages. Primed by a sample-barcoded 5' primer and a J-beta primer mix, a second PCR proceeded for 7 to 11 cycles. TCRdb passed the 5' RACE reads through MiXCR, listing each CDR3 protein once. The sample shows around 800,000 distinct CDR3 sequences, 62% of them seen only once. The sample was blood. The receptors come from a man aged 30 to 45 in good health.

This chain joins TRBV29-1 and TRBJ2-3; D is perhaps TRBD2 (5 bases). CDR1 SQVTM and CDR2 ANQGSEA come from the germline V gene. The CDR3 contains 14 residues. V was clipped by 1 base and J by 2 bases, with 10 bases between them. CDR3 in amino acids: CSVEGSSYTDTQYF. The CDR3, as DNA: TGCAGCGTTGAAGGTTCTAGCTACACAGATACGCAGTATTTT.

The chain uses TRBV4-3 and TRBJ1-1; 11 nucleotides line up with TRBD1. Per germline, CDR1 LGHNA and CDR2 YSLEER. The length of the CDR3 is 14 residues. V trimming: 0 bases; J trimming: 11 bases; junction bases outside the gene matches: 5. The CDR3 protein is CASSQEDRGHQAFF. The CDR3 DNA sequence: TGCGCCAGCAGCCAAGAGGACAGGGGGCATCAGGCTTTCTTT.

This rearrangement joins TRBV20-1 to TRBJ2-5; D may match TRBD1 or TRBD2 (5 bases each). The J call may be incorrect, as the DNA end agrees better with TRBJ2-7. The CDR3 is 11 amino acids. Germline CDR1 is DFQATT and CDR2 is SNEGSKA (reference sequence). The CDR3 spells CSGGYQNEQYF. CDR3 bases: TGCAGTGGGGGGTACCAGAACGAGCAGTACTTC.

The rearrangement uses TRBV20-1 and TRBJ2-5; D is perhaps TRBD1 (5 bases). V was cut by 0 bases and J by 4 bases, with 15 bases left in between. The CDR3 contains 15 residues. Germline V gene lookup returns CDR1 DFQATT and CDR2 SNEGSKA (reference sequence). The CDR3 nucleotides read TGCAGTGCTAGAGATTATTCAGGGAATCCAGAGACCCAGTACTTC. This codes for CSARDYSGNPETQYF.

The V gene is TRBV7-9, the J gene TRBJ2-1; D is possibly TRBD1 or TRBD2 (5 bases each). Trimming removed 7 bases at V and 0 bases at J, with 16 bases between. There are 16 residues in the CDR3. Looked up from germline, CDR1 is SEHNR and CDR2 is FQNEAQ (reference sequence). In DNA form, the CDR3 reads TGTGCCAGCACCAGCGGTACCGGGACCTCCTACAATGAGCAGTTCTTC. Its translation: CASTSGTGTSYNEQFF.

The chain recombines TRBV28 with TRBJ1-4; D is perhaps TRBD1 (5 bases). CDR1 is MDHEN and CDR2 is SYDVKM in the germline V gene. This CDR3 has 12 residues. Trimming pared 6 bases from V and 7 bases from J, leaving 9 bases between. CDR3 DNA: TGTGCCAGCAGGGACATACGTGAAAAACTGTTTTTT. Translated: CASRDIREKLFF.

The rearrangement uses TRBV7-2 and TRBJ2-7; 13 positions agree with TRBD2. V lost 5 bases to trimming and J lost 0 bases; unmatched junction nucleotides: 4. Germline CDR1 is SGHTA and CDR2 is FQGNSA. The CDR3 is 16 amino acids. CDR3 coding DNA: TGTGCCAGCAGCGCAGGACTAGCGGGGGCCTCCTACGAGCAGTACTTC. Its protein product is CASSAGLAGASYEQYF.

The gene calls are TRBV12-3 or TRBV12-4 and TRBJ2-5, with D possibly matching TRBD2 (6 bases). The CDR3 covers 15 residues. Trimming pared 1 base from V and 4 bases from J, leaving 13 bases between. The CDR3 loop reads CASSLGDWRPETQYF. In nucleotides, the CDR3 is TGTGCCAGCAGTTTAGGGGACTGGCGCCCAGAGACCCAGTACTTC.

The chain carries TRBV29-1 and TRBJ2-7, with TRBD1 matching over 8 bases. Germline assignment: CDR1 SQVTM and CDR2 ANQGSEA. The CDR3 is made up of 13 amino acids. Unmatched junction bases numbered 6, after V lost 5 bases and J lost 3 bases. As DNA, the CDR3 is TGCAGCGTTTTCGGGACAGGACTCTACGAGCAGTACTTC. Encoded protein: CSVFGTGLYEQYF.

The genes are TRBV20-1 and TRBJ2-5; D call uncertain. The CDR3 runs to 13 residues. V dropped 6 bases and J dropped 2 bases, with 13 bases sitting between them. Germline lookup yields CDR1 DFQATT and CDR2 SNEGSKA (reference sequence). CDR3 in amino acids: CSAGDRRQETQYF. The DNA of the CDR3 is TGCAGTGCGGGCGATAGGCGTCAAGAGACCCAGTACTTC.

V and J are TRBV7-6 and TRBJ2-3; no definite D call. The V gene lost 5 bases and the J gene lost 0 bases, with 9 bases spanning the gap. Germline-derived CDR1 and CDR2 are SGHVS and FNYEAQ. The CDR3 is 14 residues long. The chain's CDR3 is CASSTQHSTDTQYF. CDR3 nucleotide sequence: TGTGCCAGCAGCACACAGCATAGCACAGATACGCAGTATTTT.

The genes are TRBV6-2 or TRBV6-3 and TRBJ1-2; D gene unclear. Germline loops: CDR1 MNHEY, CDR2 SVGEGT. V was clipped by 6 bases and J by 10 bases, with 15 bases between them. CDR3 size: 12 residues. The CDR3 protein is CASSPRGGNYTF. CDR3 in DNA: TGTGCCAGCAGCCCCAGAGGTGGAAACTACACCTTC.

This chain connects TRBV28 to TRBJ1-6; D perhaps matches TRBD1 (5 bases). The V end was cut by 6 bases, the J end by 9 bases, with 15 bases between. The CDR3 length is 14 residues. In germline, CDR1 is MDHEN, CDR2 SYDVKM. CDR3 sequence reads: CASRPPGYASPLHF. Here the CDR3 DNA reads TGTGCCAGCAGACCTCCAGGGTACGCTTCACCCCTCCACTTT.

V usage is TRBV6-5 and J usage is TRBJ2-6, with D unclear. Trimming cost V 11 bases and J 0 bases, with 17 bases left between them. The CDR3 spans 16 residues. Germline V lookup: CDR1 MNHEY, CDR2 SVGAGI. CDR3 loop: CACKVSPLSGANVLTF. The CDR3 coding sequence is TGTGCCTGCAAGGTTTCGCCCCTCTCTGGGGCCAACGTCCTGACTTTC.

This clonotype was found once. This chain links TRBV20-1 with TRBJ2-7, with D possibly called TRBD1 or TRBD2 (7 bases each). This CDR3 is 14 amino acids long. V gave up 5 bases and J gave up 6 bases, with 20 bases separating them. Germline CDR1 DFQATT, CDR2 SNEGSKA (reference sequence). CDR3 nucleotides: TGCAGTGCTGGAAGGACAGGAAGCGGGGCCGAGCAGTACTTC. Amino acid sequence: CSAGRTGSGAEQYF.

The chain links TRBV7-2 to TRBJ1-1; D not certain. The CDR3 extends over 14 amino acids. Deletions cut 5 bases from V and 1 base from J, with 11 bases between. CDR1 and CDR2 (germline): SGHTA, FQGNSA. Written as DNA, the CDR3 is TGTGCCAGCAGCCTCAACTCCAGGAACACTGAAGCTTTCTTT. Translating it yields CASSLNSRNTEAFF.

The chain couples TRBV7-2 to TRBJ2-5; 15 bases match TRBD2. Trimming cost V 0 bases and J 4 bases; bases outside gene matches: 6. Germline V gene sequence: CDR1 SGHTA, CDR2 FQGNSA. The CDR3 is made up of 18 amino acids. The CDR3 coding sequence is TGTGCCAGCAGCTTAGCGGGACTAGCGGGGGGAAGGGGAGAGACCCAGTACTTC. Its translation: CASSLAGLAGGRGETQYF. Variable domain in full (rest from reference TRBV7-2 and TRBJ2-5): GAGVSQSPSNKVTEKGKDVELRCDPISGHTALYWYRQSLGQGLEFLIYFQGNSAPDKSGLPSDRFSAERTGGSVSTLTIQRTQQEDSAVYLCASSLAGLAGGRGETQYFGPGTRLLVL.

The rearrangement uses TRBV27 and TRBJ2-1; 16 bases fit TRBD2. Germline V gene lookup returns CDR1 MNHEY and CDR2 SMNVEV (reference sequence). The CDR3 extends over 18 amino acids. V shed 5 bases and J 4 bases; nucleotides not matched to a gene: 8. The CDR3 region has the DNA TGTGCCAGCAGTAGGGGACTAGCGGGGGGGCCCCGTTACAATGAGCAGTTCTTC. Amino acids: CASSRGLAGGPRYNEQFF.

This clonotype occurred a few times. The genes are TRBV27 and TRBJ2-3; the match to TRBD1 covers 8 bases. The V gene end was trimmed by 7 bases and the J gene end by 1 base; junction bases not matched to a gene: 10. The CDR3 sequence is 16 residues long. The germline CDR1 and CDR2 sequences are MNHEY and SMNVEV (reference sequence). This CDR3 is CASTRDMGQGTDTQYF. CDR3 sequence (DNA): TGTGCCAGCACCCGAGATATGGGACAGGGCACAGATACGCAGTATTTT.

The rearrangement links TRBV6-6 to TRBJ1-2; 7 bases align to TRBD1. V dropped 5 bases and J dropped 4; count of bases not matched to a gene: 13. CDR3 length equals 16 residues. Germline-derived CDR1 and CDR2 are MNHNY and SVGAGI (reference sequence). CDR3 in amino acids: CASSPPNGQESYGYTF. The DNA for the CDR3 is TGTGCCAGCAGTCCCCCCAACGGACAGGAGAGCTATGGCTACACCTTC.